Below are 12 T cell receptor beta chains sequenced from a single sample in a study of memory CD4+ T cells and cytomegalovirus serostatus. The sort gate was single viable CD3+CD4+CD8-CD45RO+ cells for memory CD4+ T cells. Assay used: immunoSEQ multiplex PCR; TCRdb lists only in-frame clones, some missing. The table lists 25,000 to 35,000 clones, roughly 80% of them singletons. The sample was memory CD4+ T cells from blood. Receptors originate from an adult in good health and CMV-seronegative. Some clones in this sample may be carry-over from other donors' samples.

The rearrangement links TRBV11-2 to TRBJ2-5, with 8 positions matching TRBD1. CDR1 is SGHAT, CDR2 FQNNGV, per germline. The CDR3 is 14 amino acids. V lost 8 bases, J lost 5 bases, and 10 bases stayed unmatched. CDR3 in amino acids: CASREAGGSETQYF. CDR3 nucleotide sequence: TGTGCCAGCCGTGAGGCAGGGGGCAGCGAGACCCAGTACTTC.

The V gene is TRBV6-4, the J gene TRBJ2-5; 7 bases are shared with TRBD2. After removal of 2 bases from V and 5 bases from J, the junction contained 14 bases not matched to a gene. Germline V lookup: CDR1 MRHNA, CDR2 SNTAGT. This CDR3 spans 17 amino acids. The CDR3 region is CASSDPRGEGGAETQYF. CDR3 sequence (DNA): TGTGCCAGCAGTGACCCCCGCGGGGAGGGAGGGGCCGAGACCCAGTACTTC.

V gene TRBV29-1 combines with J gene TRBJ2-3; the D gene is possibly TRBD1 (6 bases). Germline V lookup: CDR1 SQVTM, CDR2 ANQGSEA. The CDR3 sequence is 13 residues long. Trimming shortened V by 6 bases and J by 5 bases, and 15 bases separated the two germline ends. The CDR3 sequence: CSVVLTGRDTQYF. As DNA, the CDR3 is TGCAGCGTGGTCCTAACAGGGAGAGATACGCAGTATTTT.

Only a few counts were recorded for this clone. The J gene is TRBJ1-1, the V gene TRBV30, with 8 nucleotides matching TRBD1. J was trimmed by 1 base and V by 4 bases; bases with no gene match: 2. The CDR3 runs 13 residues. CDR1 and CDR2 from the germline V gene are GTSNPN and SVGIG (reference sequence). CDR3: CAWTGQGNTEAFF. The DNA for the CDR3 is TGTGCCTGGACCGGACAGGGGAACACTGAAGCTTTCTTT.

The rearrangement uses TRBV6-5 and TRBJ1-1; D not resolved. Germline V gene lookup returns CDR1 MNHEY and CDR2 SVGAGI. This CDR3 is built from 15 residues. The ends were cut back, 0 bases at V and 0 bases at J, with 8 bases in the middle. In nucleotides, the CDR3 is TGTGCCAGCAGTTACTCAACAGTGATGAACACTGAAGCTTTCTTT. It encodes CASSYSTVMNTEAFF.

This clone was seen only a few times. CDR3 in amino acids: CATKKQTGSTDTQYF. The CDR3 bases are TGTGCCACTAAAAAACAGACAGGGAGCACAGATACGCAGTATTTT. The chain couples TRBV10-3 to TRBJ2-3; 7 bases are shared with TRBD1. Looked up from germline, CDR1 is ENHRY and CDR2 is SYGVKD. This CDR3 has 15 amino acids. V trimming: 10 bases; J trimming: 0 bases; junction bases outside the gene matches: 10.

Of note for this clone: One junction end disagrees with the germline gene, perhaps due to a read error. The genes are TRBV25-1 and TRBJ2-5, with 9 bases identical to TRBD2. The CDR3 is 18 residues long. Germline V gives CDR1 MGHDK, CDR2 SYGVNS. CDR3 nucleotides: TGTGCCGGCAGTGAATGGGGTACGGCGGGAGGGCATCGAGAGACCCAGTACTTC. It yields the protein CAGSEWGTAGGHRETQYF.

This chain uses TRBV7-9 with TRBJ1-2; perhaps TRBD1 as D (6 bases). The V end was cut by 2 bases, the J end by 2 bases, with 12 bases between. Germline V gene lookup returns CDR1 SEHNR and CDR2 FQNEAQ (reference sequence). CDR3 length: 15 residues. The CDR3 spells CASSLSTGLNYGYTF. CDR3 DNA: TGTGCCAGCAGCTTATCAACAGGGCTAAACTATGGCTACACCTTC.

The chain joins TRBV15 to TRBJ2-3; D assignment may be TRBD1 or TRBD2 (5 bases each). Trimming stripped 0 bases from V and 3 bases from J, with 10 bases between. CDR3 length: 15 residues. Germline CDR1 and CDR2: LNHNV and YYDKDF (reference sequence). CDR3 coding DNA: TGTGCCACCAGCAGAGACGGGACCCGGACAGATACGCAGTATTTT. Protein: CATSRDGTRTDTQYF.

V usage is TRBV18 and J usage is TRBJ2-3; no firm D call. Germline V gene data show CDR1 as KGHSH and CDR2 as LQKENI. The CDR3 totals 13 residues. V shed 4 bases and J shed 7 bases, with 12 bases lying between them. The CDR3 sequence is CASSRMDGNTQYF. The CDR3 DNA is TGTGCCAGCTCACGAATGGACGGAAATACGCAGTATTTT. The full variable domain, in which reference TRBV18 and TRBJ2-3 provide the parts outside the CDR3, is NAGVMQNPRHLVRRRGQEARLRCSPMKGHSHVYWYRQLPEEGLKFMVYLQKENIIDESGMPKERFSAEFPKEGPSILRIQQVVRGDSAAYFCASSRMDGNTQYFGPGTRLTVL.

The V and J genes are TRBV4-1 and TRBJ2-5, with D unclear. Germline CDR1 MGHRA, CDR2 YSYEKL. The V and J ends lost 1 base and 2 bases respectively, with 8 bases between them. The CDR3 consists of 14 residues. This chain's CDR3 is CASSQGSGQETQYF. Here the CDR3 DNA reads TGCGCCAGCAGCCAAGGGTCCGGGCAAGAGACCCAGTACTTC.

This chain joins TRBV7-9 and TRBJ1-1, with a tentative D call TRBD1 (5 bases). Germline CDR1 reads SEHNR; CDR2 reads FQNEAQ (reference sequence). This CDR3 is 16 amino acids long. V was clipped by 2 bases and J by 3 bases, with 16 bases between them. This chain's CDR3 is CASSLSRARKDTEAFF. Here the CDR3 DNA reads TGTGCCAGCAGCTTATCCAGGGCCCGTAAGGACACTGAAGCTTTCTTT.